The rows below give T cell receptor beta chains drawn from one sample of a study of T cell responses to AZD1222 COVID-19 vaccine. The protocol was immunoSEQ multiplex PCR, while the TCRdb copy is restricted to in-frame clones and leaves out a portion. The sample holds 100,000 to 150,000 clones, 80% to 90% seen once. Here the sequenced sample was peripheral blood, taken on day 0 of AZD1222 vaccination. Source of these receptors: an adult in good health. Both conserved end residues are part of each CDR3. A D gene is named only where the DNA matches it firmly.

CDR3 DNA: TGTGCCAGCAGCCAAGATCCCAGCTATGGCTACACCTTC
CDR3 protein: CASSQDPSYGYTF
V gene: TRBV14
D gene: .
J gene: TRBJ1-2

CDR3 DNA: TGTGCCATCGGGAGGGGCGGTACAGATACGCAGTATTTT
CDR3 protein: CAIGRGGTDTQYF
V gene: TRBV10-3
D gene: TRBD2
J gene: TRBJ2-3

CDR3 DNA: TGTGCCAGCTCACCATCCTCCTCGGGCGGGAGCGGATACGAGCAGTACTTC
CDR3 protein: CASSPSSSGGSGYEQYF
V gene: TRBV18
D gene: TRBD2
J gene: TRBJ2-7

CDR3 DNA: TGTGCCAGCAGTCAAGTGATGACAGGGGTGTACAATGAGCAGTTCTTC
CDR3 protein: CASSQVMTGVYNEQFF
V gene: TRBV6-1
D gene: TRBD1
J gene: TRBJ2-1

CDR3 DNA: TGTGCCAGCAGGAAAAGCTCTAGGACTCAGAAAGAGACCCAGTACTTC
CDR3 protein: CASRKSSRTQKETQYF
V gene: TRBV7-6
D gene: .
J gene: TRBJ2-5

CDR3 DNA: TGTGCCAGCAGCTTGGCGGGGACCCCTTACGGGGGTACGCAGTATTTT
CDR3 protein: CASSLAGTPYGGTQYF
V gene: TRBV5-8
D gene: .
J gene: TRBJ2-3

CDR3 DNA: TGTGCCGCCAGTAGTATACCCCACAGGTCCTCCTATGGCTACACCTTC
CDR3 protein: CAASSIPHRSSYGYTF
V gene: TRBV19
D gene: .
J gene: TRBJ1-2

CDR3 DNA: TGTGCCAGTAGTCCCGCCGGGACAGGGGTTGGCTACACCTTC
CDR3 protein: CASSPAGTGVGYTF
V gene: TRBV19
D gene: TRBD1
J gene: TRBJ1-2

CDR3 DNA: TGCGCCAGCAGCCAAGAGGGACTAGCGGGCGGTGATGAGCAGTTCTTC
CDR3 protein: CASSQEGLAGGDEQFF
V gene: TRBV4-1
D gene: TRBD2
J gene: TRBJ2-1

CDR3 DNA: TGTGCCAGTAGTCACCGTTTCCGGGATACGCAGTATTTT
CDR3 protein: CASSHRFRDTQYF
V gene: TRBV19
D gene: .
J gene: TRBJ2-3

CDR3 DNA: TGTGCCTGGATACAGGGAATAACAGATACGCAGTATTTT
CDR3 protein: CAWIQGITDTQYF
V gene: TRBV30
D gene: .
J gene: TRBJ2-3

CDR3 DNA: TGTGCCAGCAGCTCGGAGGGGGGTTGGGCTCTTAATCAGCCCCAGCATTTT
CDR3 protein: CASSSEGGWALNQPQHF
V gene: TRBV5-5
D gene: .
J gene: TRBJ1-5

CDR3 DNA: TGCGCCAGCAGCTTGGCCTCGGAAGTAAATGAGCAGTTCTTC
CDR3 protein: CASSLASEVNEQFF
V gene: TRBV5-1
D gene: .
J gene: TRBJ2-1

CDR3 DNA: TGTGCCAGCAGCAATCGGACAGGGCTAGAGACCCAGTACTTC
CDR3 protein: CASSNRTGLETQYF
V gene: TRBV7-7
D gene: TRBD1
J gene: TRBJ2-5

CDR3 DNA: TGTGCCAGCAGCGTAGACTCAGGGGAAAACATTCAGTACTTC
CDR3 protein: CASSVDSGENIQYF
V gene: TRBV9
D gene: .
J gene: TRBJ2-4

CDR3 DNA: TGCGCCAGCAGCTTGTACCCCTACCGGGAGGGCCGGATAGAGACCCAGTACTTC
CDR3 protein: CASSLYPYREGRIETQYF
V gene: TRBV5-1
D gene: TRBD2
J gene: TRBJ2-5